The 29 T cell receptor beta chains listed next were all sequenced from one sample in a study of shared clonotypes between healthy human individuals. Repertoires were generated with immunoSEQ multiplex PCR, while TCRdb's copy carries only in-frame clones and drops some. The sample records under 1,100,000 clones, around 78% being singletons. The sample taken for sequencing was memory CD4+ T cells from PBMCs. The subset here: CD45RA-negative fraction. These TCRs come from a man between 18 and 29 years old in good health. Some clones in this sample may be carry-over from other donors' samples.

This clone was seen only a few times. The chain is built from TRBV30 and TRBJ1-5; the D gene is possibly TRBD1 (5 bases). The CDR3 is made up of 15 amino acids. The V gene's germline CDR1 is GTSNPN and CDR2 SVGIG (reference sequence). V was trimmed by 3 bases and J by 6 bases, leaving 18 bases between them. CDR3 nucleotide sequence: TGTGCCTGGAGGGGACGAGGTTTAATGGGTCAGCCCCAGCATTTT. This sequence encodes CAWRGRGLMGQPQHF.

The gene calls are TRBV29-1 and TRBJ2-5; D is undetermined. The CDR3 covers 12 residues. CDR1 is SQVTM and CDR2 is ANQGSEA in the germline V gene. V lost 4 bases and J lost 5, with 11 bases in between. CDR3 nucleotides: TGCAGCGTTGCTGGACCCCCCGAGACCCAGTACTTC. This sequence encodes CSVAGPPETQYF.

This chain links TRBV28 with TRBJ1-2, with 7 bases lining up with TRBD1. Trimming cost V 5 bases and J 5 bases; bases outside gene matches: 8. The CDR3 extends over 14 amino acids. CDR1 MDHEN and CDR2 SYDVKM come from the germline V gene. The DNA for the CDR3 is TGTGCCAGCAGTCTCCCGGGACAGTTATATGGCTACACCTTC. This sequence encodes CASSLPGQLYGYTF.

The chain employs TRBV5-1 and TRBJ2-1; D tentatively reads TRBD1 or TRBD2 (6 bases each). V dropped 6 bases and J dropped 3 bases, with 16 bases sitting between them. The CDR3 contains 15 residues. Germline V CDR1 and CDR2: SGHRS, YFSETQ. The CDR3 sequence: CASTVGAGLYNEQFF. In nucleotides, the CDR3 is TGCGCCAGCACCGTGGGGGCGGGGCTCTACAATGAGCAGTTCTTC.

The chain links TRBV5-8 to TRBJ2-7, with D unclear. CDR1 SGHTS and CDR2 YDEGEE come from the germline V gene. CDR3 length: 15 residues. V gave up 2 bases and J gave up 0 bases, with 12 bases separating them. DNA of the CDR3: TGTGCCAGCAGCTTTGGCTCGCGCACCTCCTACGAGCAGTACTTC. It codes for CASSFGSRTSYEQYF.

This chain uses TRBV30 with TRBJ1-4, with TRBD1 as a possible D gene (5 bases). Trimming removed 3 bases from V and 3 bases from J, with 8 bases in between. This CDR3 comprises 13 residues. Germline loops: CDR1 GTSNPN, CDR2 SVGIG (reference sequence). The CDR3 here is CAWRGPPNEKLFF. The CDR3 DNA reads as TGTGCCTGGAGGGGACCTCCTAATGAAAAACTGTTTTTT.

V is TRBV7-9 and J is TRBJ1-1; D is unclear. Germline V gives CDR1 SEHNR, CDR2 FQNEAQ (reference sequence). V was pared by 4 bases and J by 9 bases, with 6 bases between. This CDR3 region has 10 residues. The CDR3 reads CASSSVQAFF. As DNA, the CDR3 is TGTGCCAGCAGCTCCGTCCAAGCTTTCTTT.

This clone was counted only a few times. The V gene is TRBV28, the J gene TRBJ1-5, with no clear D. Trimming cost V 7 bases and J 4 bases, with 8 bases left between them. The CDR3 is 12 residues long. CDR1 is MDHEN and CDR2 is SYDVKM in the germline V gene. CDR3 in DNA: TGTGCCAGCAAGCGGTTAAATCAGCCCCAGCATTTT. Translation gives CASKRLNQPQHF.

The chain couples TRBV5-1 to TRBJ2-5; D tentatively fits TRBD1 or TRBD2 (5 bases each). This CDR3 has 15 residues. Trimming shortened V by 3 bases and J by 2 bases, and 14 bases separated the two germline ends. The germline V gene encodes CDR1 SGHRS and CDR2 YFSETQ. The CDR3 region is CASSSGDGGQETQYF. DNA for the CDR3: TGCGCCAGCAGCTCCGGGGATGGGGGTCAAGAGACCCAGTACTTC.

The chain employs TRBV5-1 and TRBJ2-1; TRBD2 matches at 10 bases. The germline V gene has CDR1 SGHRS and CDR2 YFSETQ. V lost 3 bases, J lost 8 bases, and 8 bases stayed unmatched. The CDR3 loop spans 15 amino acids. The CDR3 region is CASSYSSGSGYEQFF. The CDR3 DNA is TGCGCCAGCAGCTATTCTAGCGGGAGTGGGTATGAGCAGTTCTTC.

This chain uses TRBV5-1 with TRBJ2-7; D is perhaps TRBD1 (5 bases). Germline CDR1 SGHRS, CDR2 YFSETQ. Trimming shortened V by 3 bases and J by 1 base, and 8 bases separated the two germline ends. The CDR3 is made up of 13 amino acids. The CDR3 bases are TGCGCCAGCAGCTCGACAGTATCCTACGAGCAGTACTTC. Encoded protein: CASSSTVSYEQYF. The full variable domain, rest sourced from reference TRBV5-1 and TRBJ2-7, is KAGVTQTPRYLIKTRGQQVTLSCSPISGHRSVSWYQQTPGQGLQFLFEYFSETQRNKGNFPGRFSGRQFSNSRSEMNVSTLELGDSALYLCASSSTVSYEQYFGPGTRLTVT.

This chain links TRBV15 with TRBJ2-5; D is uncertain. The CDR3 runs 14 residues. V was trimmed by 3 bases and J by 1 base, leaving 9 bases between them. CDR1 and CDR2 from the germline V gene are LNHNV and YYDKDF (reference sequence). Written as DNA, the CDR3 is TGTGCCACCAGCAGCACGAAGGGCCAAGAGACCCAGTACTTC. This codes for CATSSTKGQETQYF.

The V call is TRBV2, the J call TRBJ2-2; either TRBD1 or TRBD2 may supply D (5 bases each). Germline loops: CDR1 SNHLY, CDR2 FYNNEI. The CDR3 extends over 14 amino acids. V was shortened by 6 bases and J by 2 bases, with 10 bases between the two germline ends. The CDR3 region has the DNA TGTGCCAGCAGGAGGGGCACCAACACCGGGGAGCTGTTTTTT. It encodes CASRRGTNTGELFF.

The rearrangement uses TRBV5-5 and TRBJ2-3, with D possibly being TRBD1 (7 bases). The CDR3 spans 12 residues. In germline, CDR1 is SGHKS, CDR2 YYEKEE (reference sequence). The V gene lost 7 bases and the J gene lost 8 bases, with 14 bases spanning the gap. CDR3 nucleotide sequence: TGTGCCAGCTACGGAGGGGGCGCTACGCAGTATTTT. It yields the protein CASYGGGATQYF.

V usage is TRBV27 and J usage is TRBJ1-2; 9 positions agree with TRBD1. The germline gives CDR1 MNHEY, CDR2 SMNVEV (reference sequence). The CDR3 has 15 residues. Unmatched junction bases numbered 9, after V lost 5 bases and J lost 5 bases. The chain's CDR3 is CASSLGTGRPYGYTF. The CDR3 DNA follows: TGTGCCAGCAGTCTCGGGACAGGGAGACCTTATGGCTACACCTTC.

The chain carries TRBV18 and TRBJ1-2; D gene uncertain. Trimming stripped 5 bases from V and 11 bases from J, with 15 bases between. The CDR3 spans 12 residues. Germline CDR1 KGHSH, CDR2 LQKENI. In nucleotides, the CDR3 is TGTGCCAGCTCAGAGCGAGGACTGGAGTACACCTTC. It specifies CASSERGLEYTF.

The genes are TRBV23-1 and TRBJ2-7; the D is unclear. TRBV23-1 is an ORF, and what it does is uncertain. The V end was cut by 1 base, the J end by 4 bases, with 23 bases between. This CDR3 is built from 18 residues. This CDR3 is CASSQWSGAESQIYEQYF. The CDR3, as DNA: TGCGCCAGCAGTCAATGGTCAGGTGCGGAATCTCAAATTTACGAGCAGTACTTC.

The gene calls are TRBV7-9 and TRBJ2-3; 10 bases agree with TRBD2. Germline CDR1 SEHNR, CDR2 FQNEAQ (reference sequence). The V segment lost 5 bases and the J segment 3 bases; nucleotides outside the gene matches: 8. The CDR3 is 16 amino acids. This CDR3 reads CASSTLLAGGTDTQYF. The CDR3 bases are TGTGCCAGCAGCACCCTTTTAGCGGGAGGAACAGATACGCAGTATTTT.

This clone has only one observation. The chain carries TRBV9 and TRBJ2-1; perhaps D is TRBD1 or TRBD2 (5 bases each). V was shortened by 1 base and J by 2 bases, with 10 bases between the two germline ends. Germline V CDR1 and CDR2: SGDLS, YYNGEE. The CDR3 contains 15 residues. CDR3 protein: CASSVNGATYNEQFF. The CDR3 DNA follows: TGTGCCAGCAGCGTAAACGGGGCCACCTACAATGAGCAGTTCTTC.

Worth noting for this clone: Other DNA sequences in this specimen translate into the identical CDR3. This chain uses TRBV5-1 with TRBJ2-3; 8 bases map to TRBD2. Germline values: CDR1 SGHRS, CDR2 YFSETQ. This CDR3 spans 16 amino acids. V was pared by 0 bases and J by 0 bases, with 3 bases of the junction left unmatched. The chain's CDR3 is CASSLGSSGSTDTQYF. DNA of the CDR3: TGCGCCAGCAGCTTGGGCTCTAGCGGGAGCACAGATACGCAGTATTTT.

This clone was detected only a few times. The V call is TRBV6-1, the J call TRBJ2-1; 8 bases map to TRBD2. With V trimmed by 4 bases and J by 0 bases, 5 bases remained unmatched. The CDR3 sequence is 16 residues long. Germline CDR1 is MNHNS and CDR2 is SASEGT. The CDR3 DNA is TGTGCCAGCAGTGGTAGAGCGGGAGACTCCTACAATGAGCAGTTCTTC. The encoded protein is CASSGRAGDSYNEQFF.

This clone was observed many times. The J gene is TRBJ1-1, the V gene TRBV4-2; possibly TRBD1 for D (5 bases). The CDR3 is 15 amino acids. Germline V lookup: CDR1 LGHNA, CDR2 YNFKEQ. V was pared by 0 bases and J by 4 bases, with 12 bases between. Written as DNA, the CDR3 is TGTGCCAGCAGCCAAGATCAGCAGGGAGGCACTGAAGCTTTCTTT. Translation: CASSQDQQGGTEAFF.

The rearrangement joins TRBV6-1 to TRBJ1-1; tentatively, D is TRBD1 (6 bases). The CDR3 has 13 amino acids. Germline values: CDR1 MNHNS, CDR2 SASEGT. V lost 5 bases and J lost 5, with 12 bases in between. The DNA for the CDR3 is TGTGCCAGCAGTTTCGACAGGAGGACTGAAGCTTTCTTT. It yields the protein CASSFDRRTEAFF.

This chain links TRBV19 with TRBJ2-3; 9 bases fit TRBD1. Trimming took 3 bases from V and 14 from J; bases not matched to a gene: 3. The germline V gene encodes CDR1 LNHDA and CDR2 SQIVND (reference sequence). This CDR3 has 11 residues. CDR3 nucleotide sequence: TGTGCCAGTAGTATCCGGGACAGGGCGTATTTT. It is translated as CASSIRDRAYF.

The V gene is TRBV4-2, the J gene TRBJ2-3; 11 bases match TRBD1. The CDR3 contains 16 residues. J lost 4 bases, V lost 3 bases, and 6 bases had no gene match. The V gene's germline CDR1 is LGHNA and CDR2 YNFKEQ. As DNA, the CDR3 is TGTGCCAGCAGCCAGGGGACGGGACAGGGGGCAGATACGCAGTATTTT. It codes for CASSQGTGQGADTQYF.

About this clone: A read error may explain this, as a much larger clone is one base away. The sample holds other DNA sequences that translate to the same CDR3. The chain links TRBV28 to TRBJ2-7, with 8 bases fitting TRBD1. Germline CDR1 reads MDHEN; CDR2 reads SYDVKM. This CDR3 contains 16 residues. The CDR3 DNA sequence: TGTGCTAGCAGCCGCAGGACAGGGAAGGGCTCCTACGAGCAGTACTTC. Encoded protein: CASSRRTGKGSYEQYF. Full variable domain (outside the CDR3, taken from reference TRBV28 and TRBJ2-7): DVKVTQSSRYLVKRTGEKVFLECVQDMDHENMFWYRQDPGLGLRLIYFSYDVKMKEKGDIPEGYSVSREKKERFSLILESASTNQTSMYLCASSRRTGKGSYEQYFGPGTRLTVT.

This sequence joins TRBV5-6 and TRBJ2-3; 11 bases align to TRBD2. The CDR3 loop spans 14 amino acids. The V gene end was trimmed by 1 base and the J gene end by 7 bases; junction bases not matched to a gene: 2. Germline assignment: CDR1 SGHDT and CDR2 YYEEEE. The CDR3 coding sequence is TGTGCCAGCAGCTTGCTAGCGGGAGGACATACGCAGTATTTT. This sequence encodes CASSLLAGGHTQYF. Full variable domain (remainder filled in from reference TRBV5-6 and TRBJ2-3): DAGVTQSPTHLIKTRGQQVTLRCSPKSGHDTVSWYQQALGQGPQFIFQYYEEEERQRGNFPDRFSGHQFPNYSSELNVNALLLGDSALYLCASSLLAGGHTQYFGPGTRLTVL.

With respect to this clone: Within the sample, other DNA sequences also encode this same CDR3. V is TRBV2 and J is TRBJ2-5; perhaps TRBD2 as D (6 bases). Trimming took off 4 bases at V and 2 bases at J, with 8 bases between the two ends. CDR1 is SNHLY, CDR2 FYNNEI, per germline. The length of the CDR3 is 13 residues. CDR3 nucleotide sequence: TGTGCCAGCAGTGGGGACTCTCAAGAGACCCAGTACTTC. Protein: CASSGDSQETQYF.

This clone was counted only a few times. This chain joins TRBV7-2 and TRBJ1-2; TRBD1 might be the D (6 bases). Germline V CDR1 and CDR2: SGHTA, FQGNSA. This CDR3 contains 14 residues. Trimming took 0 bases from V and 7 from J, leaving 12 bases between them. This CDR3 reads CASSLARDNGGYTF. DNA for the CDR3: TGTGCCAGCAGCTTAGCGCGGGACAACGGTGGCTACACCTTC.